Below are 20 T cell receptor beta chains sequenced from a single sample in a study of blood T cells in healthy people across ages (dated by TCRdb to the mid-2010s). Library construction relied on 5' RACE. The sequencing machine was an Illumina HiSeq 2500. A second roughly 7 to 12 cycle PCR used a sample-barcoded 5' primer and a J-beta primer mix. The public reads were run again by TCRdb, first through fastp at Q25 and then through MiXCR, and only productive beta chains were kept. Each CDR3 protein gets just one entry, which takes the most common genes and DNA from the rows behind it. This sample holds approximately 900,000 distinct CDR3 sequences; almost 30% were observed only once. The ten largest clonotypes hold more than 8.5% of the sample. The same data also contributed to another study, on T cells of mothers and their children.

Specimen: blood. All receptors come from a woman in her thirties or forties in good health.

Notes on this clonotype: At one end, the junction sequence differs from germline, possibly due to a read error. The chain carries TRBV11-2 and TRBJ2-7; 8 bases are shared with TRBD2. The CDR3 contains 13 residues. Germline V gene data show CDR1 as SGHAT and CDR2 as FQNNGV. CDR3 protein: CASSFRGGGTQDF. The CDR3 DNA follows: TGTGCCAGCAGCTTCCGGGGGGGAGGGACCCAGGACTTC.

V usage is TRBV12-3 or TRBV12-4 and J usage is TRBJ1-4, with a tentative D call TRBD1 (6 bases). Trimming shortened V by 4 bases and J by 8 bases, and 14 bases separated the two germline ends. The CDR3 sequence is 14 residues long. CDR3 sequence: CASSSTGVEEKLFF. As DNA, the CDR3 is TGTGCCAGCAGTTCGACAGGAGTAGAAGAAAAACTGTTTTTT.

The chain is built from TRBV6-1 and TRBJ1-6, with TRBD1 identical over 11 bases. CDR3 length: 23 residues. J was trimmed by 0 bases and V by 5 bases; bases with no gene match: 21. Germline CDR1 reads MNHNS; CDR2 reads SASEGT. CDR3: CASSRKAHRDRGEISSYNSPLHF. CDR3 coding DNA: TGTGCCAGCAGTCGAAAGGCACACCGGGACAGGGGGGAGATTAGCTCCTATAATTCACCCCTCCACTTT.

This clonotype appeared many times. The CDR3 reads CASSSGGDTQYF. In DNA, the CDR3 is TGTGCCAGCAGCTCTGGGGGAGATACGCAGTATTTT. V usage is TRBV7-9 and J usage is TRBJ2-3, with D possibly being TRBD1 or TRBD2 (5 bases each). V shed 4 bases and J shed 5 bases, with 7 bases lying between them. The germline V gene has CDR1 SEHNR and CDR2 FQNEAQ (reference sequence). The CDR3 runs to 12 residues.

This clonotype was detected many times. The chain joins TRBV6-6 to TRBJ1-2, with a weak D call TRBD1 (6 bases). Germline CDR1 reads MNHNY; CDR2 reads SVGAGI (reference sequence). The V and J ends lost 6 bases and 5 bases respectively, with 16 bases between them. This CDR3 spans 14 amino acids. The CDR3 DNA follows: TGTGCCAGCAGGGCTCAGGGGAAGAATTATGGCTACACCTTC. It codes for CASRAQGKNYGYTF.

As to this clonotype: A much larger clone lies one base from this, so it may be a read error. The chain employs TRBV10-3 and TRBJ1-4, with 10 bases identical to TRBD1. Germline CDR1 is ENHRY and CDR2 is SYGVKD. The CDR3 is 14 residues long. Losses at the gene ends were 6 bases for V and 6 bases for J; bases not matched to a gene: 4. In nucleotides, the CDR3 is TGTGCCATCAGCACCGGGACAGGGGATGAAAAACTGTTTTTT. Protein sequence: CAISTGTGDEKLFF.

In this sample, this clonotype turned up once. The chain combines TRBV29-1 with TRBJ2-6; possibly TRBD2 for D (5 bases). The germline gives CDR1 SQVTM, CDR2 ANQGSEA. V was trimmed by 3 bases and J by 0 bases, leaving 9 bases between them. The CDR3 extends over 15 amino acids. The CDR3 sequence is CSVDRAGSGANVLTF. CDR3 sequence (DNA): TGCAGCGTTGATAGGGCGGGCTCTGGGGCCAACGTCCTGACTTTC.

The chain links TRBV7-2 to TRBJ2-5, with 7 bases lining up with TRBD2. Germline CDR1 reads SGHTA; CDR2 reads FQGNSA. The CDR3 is made up of 15 amino acids. Trimming removed 3 bases from V and 5 bases from J; junction bases left unmatched: 9. The CDR3 region has the DNA TGTGCCAGCAGCTTCGATCCTAGCGGTTCGGAGACCCAGTACTTC. Its translation: CASSFDPSGSETQYF.

In this sample, this clonotype turned up many times. This chain links TRBV29-1 with TRBJ1-1; D is unresolved. In germline, CDR1 is SQVTM, CDR2 ANQGSEA. V was trimmed by 4 bases and J by 1 base, leaving 4 bases between them. The CDR3 has 11 amino acids. Here the CDR3 DNA reads TGCAGCGTTGGGGAGAACACTGAAGCTTTCTTT. Residues: CSVGENTEAFF.

This clonotype has more than one count but fewer than ten. This chain uses TRBV7-2 with TRBJ2-3; a possible D gene is TRBD2 (5 bases). V lost 1 base to trimming and J lost 6 bases, with 14 bases between them. The CDR3 extends over 15 amino acids. Germline values: CDR1 SGHTA, CDR2 FQGNSA. The CDR3 is CASSLEQPGMDTQYF. In DNA, the CDR3 is TGTGCCAGCAGCTTAGAGCAGCCCGGGATGGATACGCAGTATTTT.

This clonotype was seen only a few times. The CDR3 nucleotides are TGTGCCAGCAGACCTGTACTAGCGGGGACCACAGATACGCAGTATTTT. Amino acid sequence: CASRPVLAGTTDTQYF. The chain joins TRBV7-2 to TRBJ2-3; 10 nucleotides line up with TRBD2. V lost 6 bases and J lost 2; bases outside the gene matches: 8. Per germline, CDR1 SGHTA and CDR2 FQGNSA. This CDR3 is built from 16 residues.

This clonotype was counted between two and nine times. V and J are TRBV30 and TRBJ1-1; D unclear. The CDR3 extends over 16 amino acids. The germline V gene encodes CDR1 GTSNPN and CDR2 SVGIG (reference sequence). V was cut by 2 bases and J by 0 bases, with 16 bases left in between. The CDR3 loop reads CAWSSTLGFMNTEAFF. The CDR3 coding sequence is TGTGCCTGGAGTTCGACCCTGGGCTTTATGAACACTGAAGCTTTCTTT.

V is TRBV7-6 and J is TRBJ1-4; D remains ambiguous. CDR1 SGHVS and CDR2 FNYEAQ come from the germline V gene. The V gene lost 5 bases and the J gene lost 3 bases, with 10 bases spanning the gap. The CDR3 covers 14 residues. The CDR3 here is CASSPMGPNEKLFF. The CDR3 DNA follows: TGTGCCAGCAGCCCTATGGGCCCTAATGAAAAACTGTTTTTT.

The chain uses TRBV9 and TRBJ1-5; no clear D. Germline V lookup: CDR1 SGDLS, CDR2 YYNGEE. Between the trimmed V and J ends, which lost 0 bases and 0 bases, there was a span of 7 bases. This CDR3 spans 15 amino acids. CDR3 loop: CASSVAGHSNQPQHF. DNA for the CDR3: TGTGCCAGCAGCGTAGCGGGTCATAGCAATCAGCCCCAGCATTTT.

The sample holds a few counts of this clonotype. The chain has TRBV4-1 and TRBJ2-1, with 8 bases matching TRBD2. There are 16 residues in the CDR3. Germline lookup yields CDR1 MGHRA and CDR2 YSYEKL. With 0 bases clipped from V and 10 bases from J, the junction kept 11 bases outside the gene matches. CDR3 region: CASSQDQLAGRGEQFF. The CDR3 bases are TGCGCCAGCAGCCAAGATCAGCTAGCGGGCAGGGGCGAGCAGTTCTTC.

The V call is TRBV28, the J call TRBJ1-4; the D gene is possibly TRBD1 (6 bases). V gave up 8 bases and J gave up 1 base, with 14 bases separating them. The CDR3 contains 15 residues. Germline values: CDR1 MDHEN, CDR2 SYDVKM. The CDR3 loop reads CASSFIGGTNEKLFF. CDR3 in DNA: TGTGCCAGCTCTTTTATAGGGGGAACTAATGAAAAACTGTTTTTT. The entire variable domain, with the rest obtained from reference TRBV28 and TRBJ1-4, is as follows: DVKVTQSSRYLVKRTGEKVFLECVQDMDHENMFWYRQDPGLGLRLIYFSYDVKMKEKGDIPEGYSVSREKKERFSLILESASTNQTSMYLCASSFIGGTNEKLFFGSGTQLSVL.

The V call is TRBV29-1, the J call TRBJ1-1; 7 bases are shared with TRBD1. With V trimmed by 6 bases and J by 8 bases, 12 bases remained unmatched. This CDR3 contains 13 residues. Germline lookup yields CDR1 SQVTM and CDR2 ANQGSEA. CDR3 in amino acids: CSVGETGRAEAFF. CDR3 sequence (DNA): TGCAGCGTCGGGGAGACAGGGAGGGCCGAAGCTTTCTTT.

Worth noting for this clonotype: One end of the junction does not line up with germline, which may come from a read error. The chain carries TRBV4-3 and TRBJ2-7, with TRBD1 as a possible D gene (6 bases). Germline-derived CDR1 and CDR2 are LGHNA and YSLEER. The CDR3 totals 15 residues. The CDR3 bases are TGCGCCGGCAGGCCAGGGGTGGGGGAATCCTACGAGCAGTACTTC. Its protein product is CAGRPGVGESYEQYF.

This clonotype has only a few counts. The chain carries TRBV5-5 and TRBJ1-2, with 10 bases identical to TRBD1. Germline loops: CDR1 SGHKS, CDR2 YYEKEE (reference sequence). J gave up 6 bases and V 4 bases, and 3 bases lay outside the gene matches. This CDR3 spans 13 amino acids. The CDR3 spells CASSTGQGNGYTF. The DNA for the CDR3 is TGTGCCAGCAGCACGGGACAGGGGAATGGCTACACCTTC.

This chain joins TRBV7-2 and TRBJ2-3, with D uncertain. This CDR3 spans 16 amino acids. CDR1 and CDR2 (germline): SGHTA, FQGNSA. V lost 3 bases and J 2 bases, leaving 15 bases between the germline ends. The CDR3 nucleotides read TGTGCCAGCAGCTTTAGTGGTTGGTATAACACAGATACGCAGTATTTT. This codes for CASSFSGWYNTDTQYF.